The rows below give T cell receptor beta chains drawn from one sample of a study of cytomegalovirus exposure and HLA in healthy donors. Sequencing used immunoSEQ multiplex PCR; TCRdb keeps in-frame clones, though not all of them. The top ten hold over 1.5% of the sample, which has over 150,000 clones, 79% seen once. The source material was PBMCs. The receptors were sampled from a girl aged 5-17 years in good health and CMV-seropositive. Both conserved end residues are part of each CDR3. A D gene is named only where the DNA matches it firmly. Clone size is stated in some rows and not others, as once, few, many or a class when expanded.

J gene: TRBJ2-7; V gene: TRBV27; D gene: -; clone size: -; CDR3 DNA: TGTGCCAACTTGGGGGGTAAAGACGAGCAGTACTTC; CDR3 protein: CANLGGKDEQYF
J gene: TRBJ1-6; V gene: TRBV5-5; D gene: -; clone size: -; CDR3 DNA: TGTGCCAGCAGCTTGGTTGGCAGAACCCAGGATTCACCCCTCCACTTT; CDR3 protein: CASSLVGRTQDSPLHF
J gene: TRBJ2-7; V gene: TRBV6-5; D gene: -; clone size: few; CDR3 DNA: TGTGCCAGCAGTTCAACAGGGTGGAACGAGCAGTACTTC; CDR3 protein: CASSSTGWNEQYF
J gene: TRBJ1-1; V gene: TRBV6-6; D gene: TRBD1; clone size: -; CDR3 DNA: TGTGCCAGCAGTTACCCTAGGACAGGACTAAACACTGAAGCTTTCTTT; CDR3 protein: CASSYPRTGLNTEAFF
J gene: TRBJ2-7; V gene: TRBV5-1; D gene: -; clone size: -; CDR3 DNA: TGCGCCAGCAGCTTGGCCGGAGGGAGCTCCTACGAGCAGTACTTC; CDR3 protein: CASSLAGGSSYEQYF
J gene: TRBJ2-7; V gene: TRBV19; D gene: -; clone size: -; CDR3 DNA: TGTGCCAGTAGTACAGGACTCTCCTACGAGCAGTACTTC; CDR3 protein: CASSTGLSYEQYF
J gene: TRBJ1-5; V gene: TRBV27; D gene: -; clone size: -; CDR3 DNA: TGTGCCAGCAACAGACTAGGAAGCAATCAGCCCCAGCATTTT; CDR3 protein: CASNRLGSNQPQHF
J gene: TRBJ2-7; V gene: TRBV11-2; D gene: TRBD1; clone size: -; CDR3 DNA: TGTGCCAGCAGCTTACAATACAGGGGCCCCTACGAGCAGTACTTC; CDR3 protein: CASSLQYRGPYEQYF
J gene: TRBJ2-1; V gene: TRBV11-3; D gene: TRBD2; clone size: -; CDR3 DNA: TGTGCCGGCAGCTTAGTGGAGGCTAGCGGGGGTCTTGAGCAGTTCTTC; CDR3 protein: CAGSLVEASGGLEQFF
J gene: TRBJ2-7; V gene: TRBV27; D gene: TRBD1; clone size: -; CDR3 DNA: TGTGCCAGCAGTCCCACAGGGGTGTACGCGCAGTACTTC; CDR3 protein: CASSPTGVYAQYF
J gene: TRBJ2-2; V gene: TRBV4-3; D gene: -; clone size: -; CDR3 DNA: TGCGCCAGCAGCCAAGGGTCAGGGGTCACCGGGGAGCTGTTTTTT; CDR3 protein: CASSQGSGVTGELFF
J gene: TRBJ2-7; V gene: TRBV18; D gene: -; clone size: -; CDR3 DNA: TGTGCCAGCTCACCAGTAACAGGGAGTTGGTCCTACGAGCAGTACTTC; CDR3 protein: CASSPVTGSWSYEQYF
J gene: TRBJ2-2; V gene: TRBV15; D gene: TRBD2; clone size: -; CDR3 DNA: TGTGCCACCAGCAGAGATCTAGCGGGGCTAACGCGAACACCGGGGGAGCTGTTTTTT; CDR3 protein: CATSRDLAGLTRTPGELFF
J gene: TRBJ2-2; V gene: TRBV27; D gene: TRBD2; clone size: -; CDR3 DNA: TGTGCCAGCAGGGGGGTAGCGGGGGGGGCCGGGGAGCTGTTTTTT; CDR3 protein: CASRGVAGGAGELFF
J gene: TRBJ2-7; V gene: TRBV19; D gene: -; clone size: few; CDR3 DNA: TGTGCCAGTAGTACCTCAGGGAACGAGCAGTACTTC; CDR3 protein: CASSTSGNEQYF
J gene: TRBJ1-6; V gene: TRBV6-6; D gene: -; clone size: -; CDR3 DNA: TGTGCCAGCAGTTACTCCCAGGCTGAGAATTCACCCCTCCACTTT; CDR3 protein: CASSYSQAENSPLHF
J gene: TRBJ1-3; V gene: TRBV5-8; D gene: -; clone size: -; CDR3 DNA: TGTGCCAGCAGCTTGTGGGGACTTAAGAACACCATATATTTT; CDR3 protein: CASSLWGLKNTIYF
J gene: TRBJ1-1; V gene: TRBV6-1; D gene: TRBD1; clone size: -; CDR3 DNA: TGTGCCAGCAGCCCCGGGACAGGGGAAAACACTGAAGCTTTCTTT; CDR3 protein: CASSPGTGENTEAFF
J gene: TRBJ1-1; V gene: TRBV27; D gene: -; clone size: -; CDR3 DNA: TGTGCCAGCAGTCCTCACGTGGTAGGGGTTACTGAAGCTTTCTTT; CDR3 protein: CASSPHVVGVTEAFF
J gene: TRBJ2-5; V gene: TRBV29-1; D gene: TRBD2; clone size: -; CDR3 DNA: TGCAGCGTTGTAAGCGGGAAAGAGACCCAGTACTTC; CDR3 protein: CSVVSGKETQYF
J gene: TRBJ1-3; V gene: TRBV7-2; D gene: -; clone size: once; CDR3 DNA: TGTGCCAGCAGCTTAGGGAGCAGATACTCTGGAAACACCATATATTTT; CDR3 protein: CASSLGSRYSGNTIYF
J gene: TRBJ2-5; V gene: TRBV9; D gene: TRBD2; clone size: few; CDR3 DNA: TGTGCCAGCAGCCCCACAGTGGGAGGGGTGAGGACCCAGTACTTC; CDR3 protein: CASSPTVGGVRTQYF
J gene: TRBJ1-4; V gene: TRBV4-3; D gene: -; clone size: -; CDR3 DNA: TGCGCCAGCAGCCAAGAAACACCTGCAACTAATGAAAAACTGTTTTTT; CDR3 protein: CASSQETPATNEKLFF
J gene: TRBJ2-2; V gene: TRBV6-6; D gene: TRBD2; clone size: -; CDR3 DNA: TGTGCCGGGACTAGCGGGGGGGCAAAGACCGGGGAGCTGTTTTTT; CDR3 protein: CAGTSGGAKTGELFF
J gene: TRBJ2-3; V gene: TRBV7-2; D gene: -; clone size: -; CDR3 DNA: TGTGCCAGCAGCTTAGGGGCCGCCTCTGCAGATACGCAGTATTTT; CDR3 protein: CASSLGAASADTQYF
J gene: TRBJ2-7; V gene: TRBV6-4; D gene: TRBD1; clone size: few; CDR3 DNA: TGTGCCAGCCAATGGACAGGGGGCTTCTACGAGCAGTACTTC; CDR3 protein: CASQWTGGFYEQYF
J gene: TRBJ1-5; V gene: TRBV7-8; D gene: -; clone size: -; CDR3 DNA: TGTGCCAGCACTTTGGGGCGGTTGGAATACAATCAGCCCCAGCATTTT; CDR3 protein: CASTLGRLEYNQPQHF
J gene: TRBJ1-5; V gene: TRBV9; D gene: -; clone size: -; CDR3 DNA: TGTGCCAGCAGCGCGGGGGGGAATAGCAATCAGCCCCAGCATTTT; CDR3 protein: CASSAGGNSNQPQHF
J gene: TRBJ2-1; V gene: TRBV4-3; D gene: TRBD1; clone size: -; CDR3 DNA: TGCGCCAGCAGCCACCGGACAGGGTTGAACAATGAGCAGTTCTTC; CDR3 protein: CASSHRTGLNNEQFF
J gene: TRBJ2-1; V gene: TRBV6-1; D gene: -; clone size: -; CDR3 DNA: TGTGCCAGCAGTGAGCGTGGAAGGGGCAATGAGCAGTTCTTC; CDR3 protein: CASSERGRGNEQFF
J gene: TRBJ2-5; V gene: TRBV6-1; D gene: -; clone size: -; CDR3 DNA: TGTGCCAGCACCCTCATATGGCCCATAAAAGAGACCCAGTACTTC; CDR3 protein: CASTLIWPIKETQYF
J gene: TRBJ2-7; V gene: TRBV6-1; D gene: -; clone size: -; CDR3 DNA: TGTGCCAGCAGTGGACAGGGACTCTCCTACGAGCAGTACTTC; CDR3 protein: CASSGQGLSYEQYF
J gene: TRBJ1-1; V gene: TRBV23-1; D gene: -; clone size: -; CDR3 DNA: TGCGCCAGCAGTCAATATAACCGCCAGGGGTATAGGATGAACACTGAAGCTTTCTTT; CDR3 protein: CASSQYNRQGYRMNTEAFF
J gene: TRBJ2-3; V gene: TRBV29-1; D gene: -; clone size: -; CDR3 DNA: TGCAGCGCAGTCGGGGATACGCAGTATTTT; CDR3 protein: CSAVGDTQYF
J gene: TRBJ2-7; V gene: TRBV9; D gene: -; clone size: -; CDR3 DNA: TGTGCCAGCAGCGTAGGGGCGGGGATTGAGGACTACGAGCAGTACTTC; CDR3 protein: CASSVGAGIEDYEQYF
J gene: TRBJ2-1; V gene: TRBV19; D gene: TRBD2; clone size: -; CDR3 DNA: TGTGCCAGTAGTATACGAGCGGGGGGAAAAAGAATCGGTGAGCAGTTCTTC; CDR3 protein: CASSIRAGGKRIGEQFF
J gene: TRBJ1-2; V gene: TRBV30; D gene: -; clone size: -; CDR3 DNA: TGTGCCTCCCTGCCCCTAGAGGGCTATGGCTACACCTTC; CDR3 protein: CASLPLEGYGYTF
J gene: TRBJ2-1; V gene: TRBV7-9; D gene: -; clone size: once; CDR3 DNA: TGTGCCAGCAGCCTTCCGAGCGGCAATGAGCAGTTCTTC; CDR3 protein: CASSLPSGNEQFF
J gene: TRBJ2-1; V gene: TRBV2; D gene: -; clone size: -; CDR3 DNA: TGTGCCAGCGGGCCAGATGAGCAGTTCTTC; CDR3 protein: CASGPDEQFF
J gene: TRBJ2-3; V gene: TRBV5-8; D gene: TRBD1; clone size: -; CDR3 DNA: TGTGCCAGCAGCTCCGGGACAGGGGAGACAGATACGCAGTATTTT; CDR3 protein: CASSSGTGETDTQYF
J gene: TRBJ2-7; V gene: TRBV19; D gene: TRBD1; clone size: -; CDR3 DNA: TGTGCCAGTAGTATACAGGGGGCTGGGAACGAGCAGTACTTC; CDR3 protein: CASSIQGAGNEQYF
J gene: TRBJ2-5; V gene: TRBV11-2; D gene: -; clone size: -; CDR3 DNA: TGTGCCAGCAGTCGATCAACAGGAGCCCAAGAGACCCAGTACTTC; CDR3 protein: CASSRSTGAQETQYF
J gene: TRBJ1-1; V gene: TRBV6-5; D gene: -; clone size: -; CDR3 DNA: TGTGCCAGCGGAGGGACGGGAGAAGCTTTCTTT; CDR3 protein: CASGGTGEAFF